This T cell receptor beta chain was obtained from a study of naive and memory T cell subsets. The beta constant-region primer was an equimolar mix of two oligonucleotides covering TRBC1 and TRBC2. MiXCR, applied by TCRdb to the UMI-ligation and nested PCR reads, yields one record per CDR3 protein. The repertoire has tens of thousands of distinct CDR3 sequences, about an eighth of them found once; the top ten carry around 20%. V lost 2 bases and J lost 13, with 17 bases in between. The CDR3 consists of 14 residues. Germline lookup yields CDR1 MNHEY and CDR2 SVGEGT. This clonotype was recorded many times. What it binds is unknown. Study-level points and caveats: In CD4 and CD8 cells, diversity dropped from naive through EMRA.

Sequencing was carried out using effector memory CD4+ T cells from blood. The sample's subset: effector memory, CD45RA- CD27-. The source of this sequence is a human donor in good health. The chain is built from TRBV6-2 or TRBV6-3 and TRBJ1-4; D is possibly TRBD1 (5 bases). The CDR3 sequence: CASSYRTSSIGLFF. DNA of the CDR3: TGTGCCAGCAGTTACCGGACAAGCAGCATCGGACTGTTTTTT.